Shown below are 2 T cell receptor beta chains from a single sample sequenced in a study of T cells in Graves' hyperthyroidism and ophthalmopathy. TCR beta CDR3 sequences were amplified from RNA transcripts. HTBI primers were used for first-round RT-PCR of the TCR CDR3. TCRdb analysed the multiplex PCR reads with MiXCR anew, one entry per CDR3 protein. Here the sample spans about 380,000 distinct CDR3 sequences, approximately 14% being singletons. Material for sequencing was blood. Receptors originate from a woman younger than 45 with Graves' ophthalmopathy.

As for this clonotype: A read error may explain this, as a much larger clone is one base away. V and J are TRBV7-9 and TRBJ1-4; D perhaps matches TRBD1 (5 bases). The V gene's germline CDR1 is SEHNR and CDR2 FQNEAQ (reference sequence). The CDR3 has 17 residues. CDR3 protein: CASSSQKYRQANKKLFF. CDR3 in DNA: TGTGCCAGCAGCTCACAAAAATACAGGCAGGCTAATAAAAAACTGTTTTTT.

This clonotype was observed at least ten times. In nucleotides, the CDR3 is TGTGCCAGCAGCTTAAAAGGGGGCTCCTACAATGAGCAGTTCTTC. Translating gives CASSLKGGSYNEQFF. This rearrangement joins TRBV7-9 to TRBJ2-1; possible D gene TRBD1, 6 bases. V shed 2 bases and J shed 0 bases, with 8 bases lying between them. The V gene's germline CDR1 is SEHNR and CDR2 FQNEAQ (reference sequence). The CDR3 runs 15 residues.